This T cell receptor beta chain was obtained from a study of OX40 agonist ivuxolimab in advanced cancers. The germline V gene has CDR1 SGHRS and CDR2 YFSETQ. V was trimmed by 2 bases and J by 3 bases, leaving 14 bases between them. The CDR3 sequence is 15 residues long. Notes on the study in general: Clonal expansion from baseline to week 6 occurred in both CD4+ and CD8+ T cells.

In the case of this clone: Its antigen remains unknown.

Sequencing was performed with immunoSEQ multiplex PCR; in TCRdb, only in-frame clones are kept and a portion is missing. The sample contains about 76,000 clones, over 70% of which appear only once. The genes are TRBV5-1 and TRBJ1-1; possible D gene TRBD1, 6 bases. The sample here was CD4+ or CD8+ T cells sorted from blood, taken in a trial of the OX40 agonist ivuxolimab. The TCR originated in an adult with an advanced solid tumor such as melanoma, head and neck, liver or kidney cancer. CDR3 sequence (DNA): TGCGCCAGCAGCTTCCGACAGGAGGGTGACACTGAAGCTTTCTTT. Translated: CASSFRQEGDTEAFF.